These 14 T cell receptor beta chains share one sample of origin, sequenced in a study of T cell repertoires in aging, cancer and after chemotherapy. TCR beta rearrangements were amplified from peripheral blood genomic DNA. Multiplex touch-down PCR with TRB-A/B primers amplified rearranged V-D-J TRB sequences. TCRdb itself ran the multiplex PCR reads through MiXCR, one entry per CDR3 protein. The sample has under 8,000 distinct CDR3 sequences, about 50% seen once. The sequenced sample was blood. The source is a human donor with a solid tumor.

The rearrangement links TRBV5-6 to TRBJ2-1; D gene unclear. Germline CDR1 reads SGHDT; CDR2 reads YYEEEE. CDR3 length: 15 residues. V lost 3 bases to trimming and J lost 8 bases, with 18 bases between them. CDR3 in DNA: TGTGCCAGCAGCTCGGATGGCGTTACAACCCATGAGCAGTTCTTC. Amino acids: CASSSDGVTTHEQFF. The full variable domain, in which reference TRBV5-6 and TRBJ2-1 provide the parts outside the CDR3, is DAGVTQSPTHLIKTRGQQVTLRCSPKSGHDTVSWYQQALGQGPQFIFQYYEEEERQRGNFPDRFSGHQFPNYSSELNVNALLLGDSALYLCASSSDGVTTHEQFFGPGTRLTVL.

This clonotype was seen more than once but under ten times. The rearrangement uses TRBV7-9 and TRBJ1-6; 7 bases align to TRBD1. Germline trimming cut 5 bases from V and 4 bases from J; bases unmatched to any gene: 2. Germline assignment: CDR1 SEHNR and CDR2 FQNEAQ (reference sequence). This CDR3 has 14 amino acids. The CDR3 protein is CASSRDSYNSPLHF. Here the CDR3 DNA reads TGTGCCAGCAGCCGGGACAGTTATAATTCACCCCTCCACTTT.

The gene calls are TRBV28 and TRBJ2-2; 9 positions match TRBD1. The CDR3 covers 16 residues. The V gene end was trimmed by 0 bases and the J gene end by 3 bases; junction bases not matched to a gene: 2. In germline, CDR1 is MDHEN, CDR2 SYDVKM. The CDR3 coding sequence is TGTGCCAGCAGTTTATGGACAGGGGGGGACACCGGGGAGCTGTTTTTT. This translates into CASSLWTGGDTGELFF.

The chain has TRBV28 and TRBJ2-2, with 9 bases matching TRBD1. Germline CDR1 reads MDHEN; CDR2 reads SYDVKM. V was pared by 5 bases and J by 5 bases, with 6 bases of the junction left unmatched. The CDR3 sequence is 15 residues long. In nucleotides, the CDR3 is TGTGCCAGCAGTCTCCCGGGACAGGGAACCGGGGAGCTGTTTTTT. Its translation: CASSLPGQGTGELFF. Complete variable domain (other parts from reference TRBV28 and TRBJ2-2): DVKVTQSSRYLVKRTGEKVFLECVQDMDHENMFWYRQDPGLGLRLIYFSYDVKMKEKGDIPEGYSVSREKKERFSLILESASTNQTSMYLCASSLPGQGTGELFFGEGSRLTVL.

The chain links TRBV27 to TRBJ2-7; 15 nucleotides match TRBD2. V shed 5 bases, J shed 3 bases, and the junction held 5 bases outside the gene matches. CDR3 length: 16 residues. CDR1 and CDR2 (germline): MNHEY, SMNVEV (reference sequence). The CDR3 nucleotides are TGTGCCAGCAGTACCTGGACTAGCGGGAGGGTCTACGAGCAGTACTTC. Translating gives CASSTWTSGRVYEQYF.

This sequence joins TRBV19 and TRBJ1-2, with D perhaps TRBD1 (5 bases). With 6 bases removed from V and 7 bases from J, the gap between germline ends came to 18 bases. CDR1 is LNHDA and CDR2 is SQIVND in the germline V gene (reference sequence). The CDR3 runs 14 residues. The CDR3 DNA is TGTGCCAGTAGAGCGACAGTGGCCGCGGGTGGCTACACCTTC. Translating it yields CASRATVAAGGYTF.

The sample holds a few counts of this clonotype. The chain recombines TRBV28 with TRBJ1-1; D gene uncertain. The CDR3 totals 14 residues. With 3 bases removed from V and 4 bases from J, the gap between germline ends came to 12 bases. CDR1 and CDR2 from the germline V gene are MDHEN and SYDVKM. DNA of the CDR3: TGTGCCAGCAGTTTTGGTAGACGATCCACTGAAGCTTTCTTT. Translated: CASSFGRRSTEAFF.

This clonotype was seen only a few times. The genes are TRBV5-5 and TRBJ2-7; D is perhaps TRBD1 (5 bases). CDR3 length: 15 amino acids. V lost 1 base and J lost 4, with 15 bases in between. Germline-derived CDR1 and CDR2 are SGHKS and YYEKEE (reference sequence). The CDR3 DNA reads as TGTGCCAGCAGCTTGACAAGGGGCCTGGCGTACGAGCAGTACTTC. The encoded protein is CASSLTRGLAYEQYF.

V is TRBV20-1 and J is TRBJ2-7; perhaps TRBD1 as D (5 bases). Germline CDR1 and CDR2: DFQATT and SNEGSKA (reference sequence). V was cut by 3 bases and J by 2 bases, with 8 bases left in between. The CDR3 totals 12 residues. The CDR3 sequence is CSARETAYEQYF. As DNA, the CDR3 is TGCAGTGCTAGGGAGACAGCCTACGAGCAGTACTTC.

The chain joins TRBV12-3 or TRBV12-4 to TRBJ1-1; D uncertain. V was shortened by 3 bases and J by 1 base, with 12 bases between the two germline ends. The CDR3 has 15 residues. DNA of the CDR3: TGTGCCAGCAGTTTTGTAAGACCAGGGAACACTGAAGCTTTCTTT. Its protein product is CASSFVRPGNTEAFF.

The chain combines TRBV30 with TRBJ2-2; no clear D. CDR3 length equals 13 residues. Per germline, CDR1 GTSNPN and CDR2 SVGIG (reference sequence). V shed 3 bases and J shed 6 bases, with 11 bases lying between them. DNA of the CDR3: TGTGCCTGGAGCCTCTGGCAGTCCGGGGAGCTGTTTTTT. Residues: CAWSLWQSGELFF. The full variable domain, with the rest looked up from reference TRBV30 and TRBJ2-2, is SQTIHQWPATLVQPVGSPLSLECTVEGTSNPNLYWYRQAAGRGLQLLFYSVGIGQISSEVPQNLSASRPQDRQFILSSKKLLLSDSGFYLCAWSLWQSGELFFGEGSRLTVL.

The chain combines TRBV14 with TRBJ2-7; TRBD2 agrees at 8 bases. Germline CDR1 and CDR2: SGHDN and FVKESK. The junction had 8 bases not matched to a gene; V was cut back by 4 bases and J by 3 bases. The CDR3 runs 15 residues. CDR3 residues: CASSPVAGRRYEQYF. CDR3 bases: TGTGCCAGCAGCCCCGTAGCGGGGAGACGCTACGAGCAGTACTTC.

This rearrangement joins TRBV5-1 to TRBJ1-2; D gene ambiguous. Germline CDR1 is SGHRS and CDR2 is YFSETQ. V gave up 1 base and J gave up 0 bases, with 7 bases separating them. CDR3 length: 14 amino acids. Here the CDR3 reads CASSLSRPNYGYTF. CDR3 sequence (DNA): TGCGCCAGCAGCTTGTCGAGACCTAACTATGGCTACACCTTC.

The chain employs TRBV20-1 and TRBJ1-5; TRBD1 matches at 7 bases. From germline, CDR1 is DFQATT and CDR2 SNEGSKA (reference sequence). The CDR3 has 15 amino acids. Trimming at V came to 5 bases and at J to 3 bases, leaving 10 bases not matched to a gene. CDR3 DNA sequence: TGCAGTGCTGATAATCCGGGACAGCTCAATCAGCCCCAGCATTTT. As protein: CSADNPGQLNQPQHF.